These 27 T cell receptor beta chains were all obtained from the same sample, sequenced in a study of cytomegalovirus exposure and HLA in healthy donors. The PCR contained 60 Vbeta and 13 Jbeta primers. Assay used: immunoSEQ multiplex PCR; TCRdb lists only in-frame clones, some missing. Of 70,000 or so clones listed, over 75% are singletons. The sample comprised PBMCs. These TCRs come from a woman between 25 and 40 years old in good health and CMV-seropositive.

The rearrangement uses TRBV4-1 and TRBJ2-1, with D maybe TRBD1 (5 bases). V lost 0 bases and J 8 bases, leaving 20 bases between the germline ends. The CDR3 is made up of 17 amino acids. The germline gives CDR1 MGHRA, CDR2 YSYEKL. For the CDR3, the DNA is TGCGCCAGCAGCCAAGAAAGGGGCCTGTCACGGGTATATGAGCAGTTCTTC. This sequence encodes CASSQERGLSRVYEQFF.

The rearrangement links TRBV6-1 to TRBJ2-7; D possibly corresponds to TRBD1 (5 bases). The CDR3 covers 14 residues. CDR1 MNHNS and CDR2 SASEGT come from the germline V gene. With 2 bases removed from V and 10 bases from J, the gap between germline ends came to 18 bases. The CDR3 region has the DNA TGTGCCAGCAGTGAATTTACGGGTGGGGCAGGTCAGTACTTC. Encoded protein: CASSEFTGGAGQYF.

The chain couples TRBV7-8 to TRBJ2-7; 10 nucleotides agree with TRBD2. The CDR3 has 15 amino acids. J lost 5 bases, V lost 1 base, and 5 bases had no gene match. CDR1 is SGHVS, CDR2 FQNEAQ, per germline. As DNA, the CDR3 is TGTGCCAGCAGCTTAGTGGCTAGCGGGAGCAACGAGCAGTACTTC. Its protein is CASSLVASGSNEQYF.

CDR3 nucleotides: TGCGCCAGCAGCGTCGGACAGCTCTACTCTGGAAACACCATATATTTT. This sequence encodes CASSVGQLYSGNTIYF. This chain joins TRBV5-1 and TRBJ1-3; possible D gene TRBD1, 6 bases. CDR1 SGHRS and CDR2 YFSETQ come from the germline V gene. This CDR3 spans 16 amino acids. V lost 4 bases and J lost 0, with 14 bases in between.

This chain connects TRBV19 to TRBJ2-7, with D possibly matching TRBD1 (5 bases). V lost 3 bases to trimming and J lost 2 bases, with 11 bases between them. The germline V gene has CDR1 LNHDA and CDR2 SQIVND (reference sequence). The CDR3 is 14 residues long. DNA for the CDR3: TGTGCCAGTAGTATCATCGGCAGGGCCTACGAGCAGTACTTC. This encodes CASSIIGRAYEQYF.

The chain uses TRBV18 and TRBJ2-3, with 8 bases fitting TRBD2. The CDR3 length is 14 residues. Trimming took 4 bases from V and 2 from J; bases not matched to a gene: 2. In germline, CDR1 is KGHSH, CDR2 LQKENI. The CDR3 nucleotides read TGTGCCAGCTCACGGACTAGCCCCACAGATACGCAGTATTTT. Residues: CASSRTSPTDTQYF.

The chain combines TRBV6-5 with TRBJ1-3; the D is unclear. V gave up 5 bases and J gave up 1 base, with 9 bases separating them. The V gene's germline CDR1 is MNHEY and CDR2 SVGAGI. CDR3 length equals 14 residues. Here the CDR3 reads CASSVGGSGNTIYF. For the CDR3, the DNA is TGTGCCAGCAGTGTCGGAGGGTCTGGAAACACCATATATTTT.

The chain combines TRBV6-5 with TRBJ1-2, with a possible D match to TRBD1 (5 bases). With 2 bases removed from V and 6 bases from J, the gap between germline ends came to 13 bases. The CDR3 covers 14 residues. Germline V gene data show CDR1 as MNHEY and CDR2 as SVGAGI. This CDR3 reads CASSYLQGSDGYTF. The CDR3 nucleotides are TGTGCCAGCAGTTACCTTCAGGGATCAGATGGCTACACCTTC.

The CDR3 reads CASSVLAESSYNEQFF. In nucleotides, the CDR3 is TGCGCCAGCAGCGTACTAGCGGAGTCCTCCTACAATGAGCAGTTCTTC. The rearrangement joins TRBV5-1 to TRBJ2-1; 8 bases are a match to TRBD2. The CDR3 totals 16 residues. The germline gives CDR1 SGHRS, CDR2 YFSETQ. V was clipped by 4 bases and J by 0 bases; unmatched bases: 6.

CDR3 sequence: CASSIAGRANYNEQFF. The CDR3 DNA reads as TGCGCCAGCAGCATAGCGGGAAGGGCTAACTACAATGAGCAGTTCTTC. The gene calls are TRBV5-1 and TRBJ2-1; TRBD2 matches 8 bases. From germline, CDR1 is SGHRS and CDR2 YFSETQ. This CDR3 region has 16 residues. V was pared by 4 bases and J by 3 bases, with 9 bases of the junction left unmatched.

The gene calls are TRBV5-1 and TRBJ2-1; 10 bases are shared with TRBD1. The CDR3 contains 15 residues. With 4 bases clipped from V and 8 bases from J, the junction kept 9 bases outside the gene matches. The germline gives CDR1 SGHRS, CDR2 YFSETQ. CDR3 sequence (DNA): TGCGCCAGCAGCCCAGGGGACAGGGGAGGACATGAGCAGTTCTTC. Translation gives CASSPGDRGGHEQFF. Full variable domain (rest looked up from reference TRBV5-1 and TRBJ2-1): KAGVTQTPRYLIKTRGQQVTLSCSPISGHRSVSWYQQTPGQGLQFLFEYFSETQRNKGNFPGRFSGRQFSNSRSEMNVSTLELGDSALYLCASSPGDRGGHEQFFGPGTRLTVL.

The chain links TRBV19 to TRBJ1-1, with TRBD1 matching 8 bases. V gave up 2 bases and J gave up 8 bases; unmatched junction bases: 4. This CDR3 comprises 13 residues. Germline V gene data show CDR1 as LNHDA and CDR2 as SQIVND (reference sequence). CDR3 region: CASSIQTGAEAFF. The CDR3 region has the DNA TGTGCCAGTAGTATACAGACAGGGGCCGAAGCTTTCTTT.

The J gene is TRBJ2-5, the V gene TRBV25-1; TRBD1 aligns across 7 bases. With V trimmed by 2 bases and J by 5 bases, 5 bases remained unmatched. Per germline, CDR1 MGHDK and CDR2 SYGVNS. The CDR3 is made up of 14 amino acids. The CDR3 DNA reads TGTGCCAGCAGTGAAGCACAGGGGAAGGAGACCCAGTACTTC. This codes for CASSEAQGKETQYF.

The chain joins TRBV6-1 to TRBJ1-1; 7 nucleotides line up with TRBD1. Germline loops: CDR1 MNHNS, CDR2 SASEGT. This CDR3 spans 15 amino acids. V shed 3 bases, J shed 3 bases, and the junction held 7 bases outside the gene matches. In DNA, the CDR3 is TGTGCCAGCAGTGATCAGGGGGGTTTCGACACTGAAGCTTTCTTT. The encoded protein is CASSDQGGFDTEAFF.

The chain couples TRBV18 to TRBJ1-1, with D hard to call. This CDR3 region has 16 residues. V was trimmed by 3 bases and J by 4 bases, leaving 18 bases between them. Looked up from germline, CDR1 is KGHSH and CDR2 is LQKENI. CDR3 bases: TGTGCCAGCTCACCGAATCCGCGCACCCGTGGCACTGAAGCTTTCTTT. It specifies CASSPNPRTRGTEAFF.

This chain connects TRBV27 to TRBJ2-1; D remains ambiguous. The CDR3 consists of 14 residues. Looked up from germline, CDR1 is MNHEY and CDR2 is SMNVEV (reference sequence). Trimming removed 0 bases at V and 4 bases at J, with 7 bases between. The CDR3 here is CASSLSPAYNEQFF. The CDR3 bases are TGTGCCAGCAGTTTATCCCCAGCGTACAATGAGCAGTTCTTC.

The CDR3 reads CASSSLGGAGEAFF. The CDR3 region has the DNA TGTGCCAGCAGCTCCCTGGGGGGGGCGGGTGAAGCTTTCTTT. This chain uses TRBV7-9 with TRBJ1-1; D perhaps matches TRBD1 (6 bases). This CDR3 is built from 14 residues. CDR1 and CDR2 from the germline V gene are SEHNR and FQNEAQ (reference sequence). V lost 4 bases, J lost 7 bases, and 16 bases lay in between.

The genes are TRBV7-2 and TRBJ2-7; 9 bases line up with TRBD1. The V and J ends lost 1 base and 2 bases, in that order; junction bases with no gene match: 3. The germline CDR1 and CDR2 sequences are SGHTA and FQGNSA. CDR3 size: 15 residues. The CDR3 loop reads CASSLGDRVTYEQYF. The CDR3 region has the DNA TGTGCCAGCAGCTTAGGGGACAGGGTGACCTACGAGCAGTACTTC.

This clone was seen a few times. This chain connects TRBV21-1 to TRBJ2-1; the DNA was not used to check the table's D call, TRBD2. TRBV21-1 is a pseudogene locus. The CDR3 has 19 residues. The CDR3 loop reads CASSNRLAGGPTAYNEQFF. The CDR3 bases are TGTGCCAGCAGCAATAGACTAGCGGGAGGTCCCACCGCGTACAATGAGCAGTTCTTC.

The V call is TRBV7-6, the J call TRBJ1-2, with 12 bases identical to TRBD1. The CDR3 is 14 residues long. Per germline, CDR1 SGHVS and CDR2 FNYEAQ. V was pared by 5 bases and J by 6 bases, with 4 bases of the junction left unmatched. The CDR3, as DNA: TGTGCCAGCAGCATCGGGACAGGGGGCAATGGCTACACCTTC. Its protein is CASSIGTGGNGYTF.

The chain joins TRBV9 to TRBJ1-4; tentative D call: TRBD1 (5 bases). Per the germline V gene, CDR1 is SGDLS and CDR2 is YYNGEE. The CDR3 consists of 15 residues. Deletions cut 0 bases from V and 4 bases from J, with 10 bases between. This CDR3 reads CASSVALGLNEKLFF. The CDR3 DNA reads TGTGCCAGCAGCGTAGCTTTGGGACTTAATGAAAAACTGTTTTTT.

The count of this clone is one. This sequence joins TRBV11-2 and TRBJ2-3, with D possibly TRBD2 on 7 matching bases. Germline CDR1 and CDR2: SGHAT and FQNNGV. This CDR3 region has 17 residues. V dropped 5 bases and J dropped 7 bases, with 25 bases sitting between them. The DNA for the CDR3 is TGTGCCAGCAGCCATCCACGCGGGGGCCGGTCCATATATACGCAGTATTTT. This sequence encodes CASSHPRGGRSIYTQYF.

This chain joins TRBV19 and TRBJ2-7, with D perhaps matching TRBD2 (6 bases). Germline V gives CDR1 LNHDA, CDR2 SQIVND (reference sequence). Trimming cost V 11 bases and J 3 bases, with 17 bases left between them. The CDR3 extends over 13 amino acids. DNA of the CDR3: TGTGCCTCTAGCGCGCTACCGCTCTACGAGCAGTACTTC. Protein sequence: CASSALPLYEQYF.

Here the CDR3 DNA reads TGCGCCAGCTCCTCGGGACTAGGCGAAGAGACCCAGTACTTC. It translates to CASSSGLGEETQYF. This chain links TRBV5-1 with TRBJ2-5, with 8 positions matching TRBD2. CDR3 length equals 14 residues. The germline CDR1 and CDR2 sequences are SGHRS and YFSETQ. Trimming at V came to 7 bases and at J to 3 bases, leaving 8 bases not matched to a gene.

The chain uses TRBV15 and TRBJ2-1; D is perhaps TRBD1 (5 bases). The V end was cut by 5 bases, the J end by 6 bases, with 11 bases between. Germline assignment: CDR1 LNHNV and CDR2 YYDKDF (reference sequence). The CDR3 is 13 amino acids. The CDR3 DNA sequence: TGTGCCACCAGCCTGGACCAGGGCAATGAGCAGTTCTTC. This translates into CATSLDQGNEQFF.

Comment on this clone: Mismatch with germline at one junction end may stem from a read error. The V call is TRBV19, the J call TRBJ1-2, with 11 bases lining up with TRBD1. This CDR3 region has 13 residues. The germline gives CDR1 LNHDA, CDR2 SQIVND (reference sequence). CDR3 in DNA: TGTGCCAGTAGTGGACAGGGGGCGATCGGTTTTCCCTTC. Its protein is CASSGQGAIGFPF. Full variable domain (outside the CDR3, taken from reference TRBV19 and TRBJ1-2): DGGITQSPKYLFRKEGQNVTLSCEQNLNHDAMYWYRQDPGQGLRLIYYSQIVNDFQKGDIAEGYSVSREKKESFPLTVTSAQKNPTAFYLCASSGQGAIGFPFGSGTRLTVV.

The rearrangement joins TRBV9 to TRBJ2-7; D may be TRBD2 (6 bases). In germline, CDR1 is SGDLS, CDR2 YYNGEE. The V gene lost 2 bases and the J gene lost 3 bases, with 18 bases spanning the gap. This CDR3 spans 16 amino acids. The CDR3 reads CASSVGSGVTNYEQYF. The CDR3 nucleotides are TGTGCCAGCAGCGTCGGATCGGGGGTTACAAACTACGAGCAGTACTTC. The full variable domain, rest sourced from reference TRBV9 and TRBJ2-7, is DSGVTQTPKHLITATGQRVTLRCSPRSGDLSVYWYQQSLDQGLQFLIQYYNGEERAKGNILERFSAQQFPDLHSELNLSSLELGDSALYFCASSVGSGVTNYEQYFGPGTRLTVT.